The clone carrying this T cell receptor beta chain turned up a few times. Its specificity is unknown. The data derive from a study of CD8 T cells in ankylosing spondylitis. Whole-study findings and limits: A motif of eight highly homologous TCR beta variants was seen as apparently characteristic of ankylosing spondylitis blood.

Via MiXCR, TCRdb re-called the 5' RACE reads, giving one row per CDR3 protein. The sample holds about 800,000 distinct CDR3 sequences, about 11% seen once. The TCR was taken from a male donor with ankylosing spondylitis. Sample: blood, either unsorted or a sorted T cell fraction (not recorded which).

This CDR3 reads CASSLGTSGNPYEQYF. As DNA, the CDR3 is TGCGCCAGCAGCTTGGGAACTAGCGGGAATCCCTACGAGCAGTACTTC. The rearrangement joins TRBV5-1 to TRBJ2-7; 10 bases match TRBD2. This CDR3 contains 16 residues. CDR1 and CDR2 (germline): SGHRS, YFSETQ. V trimming: 0 bases; J trimming: 2 bases; junction bases outside the gene matches: 5.